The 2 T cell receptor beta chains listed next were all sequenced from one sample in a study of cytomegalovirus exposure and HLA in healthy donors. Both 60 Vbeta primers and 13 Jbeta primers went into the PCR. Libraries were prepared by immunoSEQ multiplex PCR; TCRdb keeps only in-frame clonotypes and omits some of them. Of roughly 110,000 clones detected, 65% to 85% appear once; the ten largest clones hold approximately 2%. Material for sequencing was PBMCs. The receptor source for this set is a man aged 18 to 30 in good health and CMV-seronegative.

This CDR3 reads CASSSPSQPGLGQYF. CDR3 bases: TGTGCCAGCAGTTCACCCTCGCAGCCAGGCCTCGGGCAGTATTTT. The J gene is TRBJ2-3, the V gene TRBV6-5; D unclear. CDR1 MNHEY and CDR2 SVGAGI come from the germline V gene. The CDR3 length is 15 residues. The V and J ends lost 4 bases and 11 bases respectively, with 22 bases between them.

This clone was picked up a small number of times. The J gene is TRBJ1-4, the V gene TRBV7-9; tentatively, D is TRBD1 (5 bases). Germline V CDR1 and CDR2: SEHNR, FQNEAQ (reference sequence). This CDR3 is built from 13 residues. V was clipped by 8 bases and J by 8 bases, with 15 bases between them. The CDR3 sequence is CASAAKGYEKLFF. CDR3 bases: TGTGCCAGCGCGGCCAAGGGGTACGAAAAACTGTTTTTT.